Below, one T cell receptor beta chain is given with its context. Its antigen is not identified. This specimen comes from a study of cytomegalovirus exposure and HLA in healthy donors. On the study more broadly: The 130 or so validation repertoires were reported in a later analysis to have been generated on the same platform as the roughly 630 first-cohort repertoires. Study-wide findings and caveats: Rare sequences made up most TCRs, while some public TCRs were found in many donors. First-cohort TCR clusters were later found to tend to co-occur in the 130 or so validation repertoires. CMV antigen specificity was confirmed in vitro for a few CMV-associated chains.

Clones were sequenced by immunoSEQ multiplex PCR, and TCRdb holds only the in-frame ones, with some missing. The sample yields about 200,000 clones, 80% to 90% seen once. The CDR3 sequence is 13 residues long. Trimming cost V 0 bases and J 8 bases, with 7 bases left between them. Germline-derived CDR1 and CDR2 are LNHNV and YYDKDF (reference sequence). The rearrangement joins TRBV15 to TRBJ1-4; D remains ambiguous. The sequenced sample was PBMCs. The receptor was derived from a woman younger than 30 in good health and CMV-seropositive. CDR3 sequence: CATSRDPGEKLFF. The CDR3 nucleotides read TGTGCCACCAGCAGAGACCCCGGGGAAAAACTGTTTTTT.